The entry below gives a single TCR beta chain sequence along with its context. Its antigen is as yet unknown. Every isolated RNA sample was fully reverse transcribed, so sequencing captured expressed TCRB transcripts. Sequenced by immunoSEQ multiplex PCR; TCRdb stores in-frame clones only, minus some. The sample lists roughly 140,000 clones, roughly 48% occurring once. The data derive from a study of beta chain features in type 1 diabetes. CDR3 length: 12 residues. The V gene's germline CDR1 is MDHEN and CDR2 SYDVKM. With 6 bases clipped from V and 5 bases from J, the junction kept 3 bases outside the gene matches. General study results and limits: Significant though moderate, a shortening of TCRB CDR3s appeared in all four CD4+ subsets of Type 1 diabetes patients. Naive, central memory and Treg TCRB repertoires seemed to resemble each other more closely in patients than they did in healthy donors.

The source material was Tregs from blood. The V and J genes are TRBV28 and TRBJ1-2; TRBD1 matches 7 bases. The receptor comes from a man between 18 and 29 years old in good health. The CDR3 region has the DNA TGTGCCAGCAGGATACAGGGGTATGGCTACACCTTC. It codes for CASRIQGYGYTF.